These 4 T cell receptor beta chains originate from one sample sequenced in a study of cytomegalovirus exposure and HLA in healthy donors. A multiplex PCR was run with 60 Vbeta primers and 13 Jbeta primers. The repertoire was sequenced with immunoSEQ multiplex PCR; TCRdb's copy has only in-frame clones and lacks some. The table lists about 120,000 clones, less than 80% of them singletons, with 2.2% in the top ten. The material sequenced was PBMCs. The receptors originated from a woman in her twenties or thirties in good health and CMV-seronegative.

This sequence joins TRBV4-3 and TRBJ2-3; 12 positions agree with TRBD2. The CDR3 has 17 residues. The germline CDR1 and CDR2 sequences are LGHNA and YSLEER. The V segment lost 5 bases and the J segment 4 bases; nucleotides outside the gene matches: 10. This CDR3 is CASSYLTTSGSPDTQYF. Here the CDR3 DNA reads TGCGCCAGCAGCTATCTGACGACTAGCGGGAGCCCAGATACGCAGTATTTT.

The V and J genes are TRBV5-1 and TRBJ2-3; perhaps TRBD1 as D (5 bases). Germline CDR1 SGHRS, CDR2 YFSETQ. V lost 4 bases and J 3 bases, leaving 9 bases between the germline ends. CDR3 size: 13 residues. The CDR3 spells CASSGQGTDTQYF. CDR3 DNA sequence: TGCGCCAGCAGCGGGCAGGGTACAGATACGCAGTATTTT.

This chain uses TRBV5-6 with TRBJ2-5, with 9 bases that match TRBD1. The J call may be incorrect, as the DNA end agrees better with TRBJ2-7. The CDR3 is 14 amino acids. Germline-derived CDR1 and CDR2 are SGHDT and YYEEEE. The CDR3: CASSLGQGSYEQYF. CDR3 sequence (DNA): TGTGCCAGCAGCCTGGGACAGGGTTCCTACGAGCAGTACTTC.

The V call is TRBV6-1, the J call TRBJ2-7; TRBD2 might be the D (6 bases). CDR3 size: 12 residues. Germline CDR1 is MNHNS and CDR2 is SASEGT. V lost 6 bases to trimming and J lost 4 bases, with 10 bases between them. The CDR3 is CASRILAYEQYF. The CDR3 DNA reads TGTGCCAGCAGAATACTAGCTTACGAGCAGTACTTC.